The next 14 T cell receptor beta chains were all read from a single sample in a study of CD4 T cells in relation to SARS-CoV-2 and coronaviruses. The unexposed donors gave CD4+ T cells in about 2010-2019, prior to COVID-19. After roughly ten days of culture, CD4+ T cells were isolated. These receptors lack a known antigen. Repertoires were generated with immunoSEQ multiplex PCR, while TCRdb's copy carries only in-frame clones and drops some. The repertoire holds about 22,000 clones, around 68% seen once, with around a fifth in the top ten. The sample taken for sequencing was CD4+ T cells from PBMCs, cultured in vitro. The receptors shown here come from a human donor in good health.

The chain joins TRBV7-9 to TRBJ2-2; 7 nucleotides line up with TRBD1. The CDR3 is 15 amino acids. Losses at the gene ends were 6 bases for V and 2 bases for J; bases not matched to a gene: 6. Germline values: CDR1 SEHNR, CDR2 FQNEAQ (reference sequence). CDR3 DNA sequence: TGTGCCAGCAGGCTAGGGACAGCAAACACCGGGGAGCTGTTTTTT. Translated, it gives CASRLGTANTGELFF.

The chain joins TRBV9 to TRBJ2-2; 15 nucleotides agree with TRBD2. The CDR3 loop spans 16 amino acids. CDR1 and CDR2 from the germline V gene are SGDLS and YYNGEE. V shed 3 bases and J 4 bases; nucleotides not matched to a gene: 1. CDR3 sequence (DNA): TGTGCCAGCAGCGGGGGACTAGCGGGGGGCACCGGGGAGCTGTTTTTT. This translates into CASSGGLAGGTGELFF.

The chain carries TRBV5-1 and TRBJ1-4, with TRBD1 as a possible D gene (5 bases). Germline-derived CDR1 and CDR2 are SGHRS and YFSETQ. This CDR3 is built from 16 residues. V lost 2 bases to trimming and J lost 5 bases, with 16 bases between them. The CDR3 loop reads CASSLSGGGVNEKLFF. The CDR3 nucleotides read TGCGCCAGCAGCTTATCCGGTGGAGGGGTAAATGAAAAACTGTTTTTT.

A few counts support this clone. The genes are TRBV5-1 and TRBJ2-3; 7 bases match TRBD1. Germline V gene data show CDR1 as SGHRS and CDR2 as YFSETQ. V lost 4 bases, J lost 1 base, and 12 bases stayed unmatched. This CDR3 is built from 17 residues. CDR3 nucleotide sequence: TGCGCCAGCAGCGGAAAAAGGGGGCCTCTCCGCACAGATACGCAGTATTTT. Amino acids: CASSGKRGPLRTDTQYF.

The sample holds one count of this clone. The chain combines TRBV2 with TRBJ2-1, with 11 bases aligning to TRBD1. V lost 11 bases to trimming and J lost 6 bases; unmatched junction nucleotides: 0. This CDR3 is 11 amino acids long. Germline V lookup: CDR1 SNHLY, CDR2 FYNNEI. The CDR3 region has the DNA TGTGCCGGACAGGGGGCCAATGAGCAGTTCTTC. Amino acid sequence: CAGQGANEQFF. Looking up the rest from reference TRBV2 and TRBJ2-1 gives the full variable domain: EPEVTQTPSHQVTQMGQEVILRCVPISNHLYFYWYRQILGQKVEFLVSFYNNEISEKSEIFDDQFSVERPDGSNFTLKIRSTKLEDSAMYFCAGQGANEQFFGPGTRLTVL.

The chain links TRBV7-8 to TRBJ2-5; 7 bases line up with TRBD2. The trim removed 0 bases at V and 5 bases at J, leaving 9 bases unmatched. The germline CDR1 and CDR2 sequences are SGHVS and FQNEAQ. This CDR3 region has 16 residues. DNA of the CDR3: TGTGCCAGCAGCTTAGCGGTCCTGGGGGGGAGGGAGACCCAGTACTTC. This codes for CASSLAVLGGRETQYF.

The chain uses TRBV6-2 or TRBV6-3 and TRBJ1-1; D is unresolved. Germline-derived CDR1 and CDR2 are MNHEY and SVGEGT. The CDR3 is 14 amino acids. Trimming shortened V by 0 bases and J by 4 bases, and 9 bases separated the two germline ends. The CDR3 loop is CASSYSIPITEAFF. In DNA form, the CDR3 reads TGTGCCAGCAGTTACTCGATTCCAATCACTGAAGCTTTCTTT.

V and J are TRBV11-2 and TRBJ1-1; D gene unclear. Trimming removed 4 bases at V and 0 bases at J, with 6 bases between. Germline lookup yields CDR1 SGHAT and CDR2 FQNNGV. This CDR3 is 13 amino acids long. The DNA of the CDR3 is TGTGCCAGCAGCTCCCAGATGAACACTGAAGCTTTCTTT. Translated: CASSSQMNTEAFF.

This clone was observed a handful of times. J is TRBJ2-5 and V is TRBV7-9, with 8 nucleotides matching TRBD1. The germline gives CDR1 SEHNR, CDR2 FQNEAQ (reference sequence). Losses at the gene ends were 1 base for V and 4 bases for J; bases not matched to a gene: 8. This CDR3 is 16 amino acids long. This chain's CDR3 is CASSLGGQVGGETQYF. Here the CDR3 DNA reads TGTGCCAGCAGCTTAGGGGGACAGGTCGGAGGAGAGACCCAGTACTTC.

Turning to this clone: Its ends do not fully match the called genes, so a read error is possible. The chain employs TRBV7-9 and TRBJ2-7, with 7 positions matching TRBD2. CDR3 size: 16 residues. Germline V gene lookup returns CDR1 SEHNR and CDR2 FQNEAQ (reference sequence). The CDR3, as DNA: TGTGCCAGCAGCTCCAACCTGACTAGCCCCTCCAACGAGCAGTACTTC. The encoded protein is CASSSNLTSPSNEQYF.

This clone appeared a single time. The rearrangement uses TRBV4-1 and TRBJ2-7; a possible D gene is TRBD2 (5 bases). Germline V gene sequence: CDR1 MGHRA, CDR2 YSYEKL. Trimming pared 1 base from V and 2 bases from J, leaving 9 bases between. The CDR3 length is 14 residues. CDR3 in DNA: TGCGCCAGCAGCCAAGGACCGGGAACCTACGAGCAGTACTTC. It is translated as CASSQGPGTYEQYF.

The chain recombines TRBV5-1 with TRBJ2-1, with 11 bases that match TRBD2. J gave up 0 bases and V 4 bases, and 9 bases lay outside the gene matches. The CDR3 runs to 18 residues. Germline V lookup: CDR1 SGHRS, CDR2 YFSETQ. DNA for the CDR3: TGCGCCAGCAGCCGCGAGACTAGCGGGATGAGCTCCTACAATGAGCAGTTCTTC. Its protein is CASSRETSGMSSYNEQFF.

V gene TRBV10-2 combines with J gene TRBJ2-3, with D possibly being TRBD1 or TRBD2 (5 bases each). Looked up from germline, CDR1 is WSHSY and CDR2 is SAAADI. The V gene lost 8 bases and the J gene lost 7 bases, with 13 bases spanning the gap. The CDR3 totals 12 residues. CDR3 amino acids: CASQRTGHTQYF. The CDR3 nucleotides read TGCGCCAGCCAAAGGACGGGACATACGCAGTATTTT.

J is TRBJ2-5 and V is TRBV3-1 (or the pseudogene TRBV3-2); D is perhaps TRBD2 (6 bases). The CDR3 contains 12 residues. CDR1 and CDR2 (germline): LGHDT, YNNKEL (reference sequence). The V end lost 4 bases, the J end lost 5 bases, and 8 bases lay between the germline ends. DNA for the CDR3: TGTGCCAGCAGCCGCGGGACCGAGACCCAGTACTTC. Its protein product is CASSRGTETQYF.